One sample yielded the 27 T cell receptor beta chains listed below, sequenced in a study of cytomegalovirus exposure and HLA in healthy donors. Primers included in the PCR were 60 Vbeta and 13 Jbeta primers. Data came from immunoSEQ multiplex PCR; TCRdb stores just in-frame clones and leaves some out. The repertoire holds 60,000 to 70,000 clones, with about 75% as singletons. Sequenced sample: PBMCs. These receptors all come from a woman in her thirties or forties in good health and CMV-seropositive.

The J gene is TRBJ2-5, the V gene TRBV4-3, with a possible D match to TRBD2 (6 bases). V gave up 4 bases and J gave up 0 bases, with 12 bases separating them. The CDR3 sequence is 15 residues long. Per germline, CDR1 LGHNA and CDR2 YSLEER. This CDR3 reads CASSLGAGYQETQYF. CDR3 DNA: TGCGCCAGCAGCCTCGGGGCGGGGTACCAAGAGACCCAGTACTTC.

This clone has a single count. This chain uses TRBV6-1 with TRBJ1-2; a weak D match, TRBD1 (6 bases). The V end was cut by 3 bases, the J end by 0 bases, with 11 bases between. CDR1 and CDR2 (germline): MNHNS, SASEGT. CDR3 size: 15 residues. Written as DNA, the CDR3 is TGTGCCAGCAGTGACGACAGGTCTCCTAACTATGGCTACACCTTC. It codes for CASSDDRSPNYGYTF.

CDR3 amino acids: CSGETPNYGYTF. The CDR3, as DNA: TGCAGCGGTGAGACACCTAACTATGGCTACACCTTC. The rearrangement uses TRBV29-1 and TRBJ1-2; no clear D. The length of the CDR3 is 12 residues. Trimming pared 7 bases from V and 0 bases from J, leaving 9 bases between. Germline V CDR1 and CDR2: SQVTM, ANQGSEA.

The chain employs TRBV4-1 and TRBJ1-4, with a weak D call TRBD1 (5 bases). Germline V gives CDR1 MGHRA, CDR2 YSYEKL. Trimming took 4 bases from V and 5 from J, leaving 20 bases between them. The CDR3 sequence is 17 residues long. CDR3 DNA: TGCGCCAGCAGCCCGCTCGGGCGAGGACAAGCAAATGAAAAACTGTTTTTT. It encodes CASSPLGRGQANEKLFF.

This clone was detected once. The chain uses TRBV5-4 and TRBJ1-1; the D gene is possibly TRBD1 (5 bases). Germline CDR1 SGHNT, CDR2 YYREEE (reference sequence). The V end was cut by 6 bases, the J end by 11 bases, with 20 bases between. The CDR3 contains 13 residues. CDR3 coding DNA: TGTGCCAGCACCTCACGGGGGAAGGCCGATGCTTTCTTT. It is translated as CASTSRGKADAFF.

The rearrangement links TRBV6-5 to TRBJ2-1; maybe TRBD1 (7 bases). The germline gives CDR1 MNHEY, CDR2 SVGAGI. This CDR3 comprises 12 residues. V lost 11 bases to trimming and J lost 3 bases, with 11 bases between them. The CDR3 spells CAHRGLYNEQFF. As DNA, the CDR3 is TGTGCCCACAGGGGACTCTACAATGAGCAGTTCTTC.

The rearrangement joins TRBV27 to TRBJ2-7, with D unresolved. CDR1 is MNHEY and CDR2 is SMNVEV in the germline V gene (reference sequence). This CDR3 has 16 residues. V was cut by 0 bases and J by 0 bases, with 12 bases left in between. The chain's CDR3 is CASSLSLIASSYEQYF. The CDR3 DNA reads as TGTGCCAGCAGTTTATCACTAATCGCCTCCTCCTACGAGCAGTACTTC.

The J gene is TRBJ2-3, the V gene TRBV5-6; the match to TRBD2 covers 15 bases. The V segment lost 4 bases and the J segment 0 bases; nucleotides outside the gene matches: 9. CDR3 length: 19 residues. Germline CDR1 is SGHDT and CDR2 is YYEEEE. CDR3 in DNA: TGTGCCAGCAGCCCAAGGACTAGCGGGGGGGCAGCTAGCACAGATACGCAGTATTTT. Protein: CASSPRTSGGAASTDTQYF. The full variable domain, its missing parts supplied by reference TRBV5-6 and TRBJ2-3, is DAGVTQSPTHLIKTRGQQVTLRCSPKSGHDTVSWYQQALGQGPQFIFQYYEEEERQRGNFPDRFSGHQFPNYSSELNVNALLLGDSALYLCASSPRTSGGAASTDTQYFGPGTRLTVL.

This rearrangement joins TRBV2 to TRBJ1-1; a possible D gene is TRBD1 (5 bases). CDR1 and CDR2 (germline): SNHLY, FYNNEI. Trimming took off 6 bases at V and 5 bases at J, with 10 bases between the two ends. This CDR3 region has 12 residues. The CDR3: CASRREGTEAFF. CDR3 bases: TGTGCCAGCAGGAGGGAGGGGACTGAAGCTTTCTTT.

This chain uses TRBV30 with TRBJ1-6; D may be TRBD1 (6 bases). The V gene lost 0 bases and the J gene lost 14 bases, with 14 bases spanning the gap. The CDR3 has 13 amino acids. Germline-derived CDR1 and CDR2 are GTSNPN and SVGIG (reference sequence). The CDR3 loop reads CAWSVQGAGALHF. The CDR3 nucleotides are TGTGCCTGGAGTGTACAGGGCGCTGGGGCCCTCCACTTT.

The CDR3 region is CASSIGDLEAFF. CDR3 DNA sequence: TGTGCCAGTAGTATTGGAGACTTGGAAGCTTTCTTT. The chain carries TRBV19 and TRBJ1-1; D gene ambiguous. The CDR3 runs to 12 residues. The V end lost 3 bases, the J end lost 8 bases, and 10 bases lay between the germline ends. The germline V gene has CDR1 LNHDA and CDR2 SQIVND (reference sequence).

This chain connects TRBV7-6 to TRBJ2-5; TRBD2 agrees at 13 bases. The DNA end is a closer match to TRBJ2-7, so the J assignment may be wrong. The CDR3 runs 15 residues. The V gene's germline CDR1 is SGHVS and CDR2 FNYEAQ. As DNA, the CDR3 is TGTGCCAGCAGCTCCGGGACTAGCGGGGACTACGAGCAGTACTTC. Translating it yields CASSSGTSGDYEQYF.

V gene TRBV21-1 combines with J gene TRBJ2-4; the D segment call TRBD2 is taken from the table without a DNA check. TRBV21-1 is a pseudogene segment. The CDR3 sequence is 17 residues long. CDR3: CASIPVVSGEVKNIQYF. The CDR3 coding sequence is TGTGCCAGCATCCCCGTTGTTAGCGGGGAGGTTAAAAACATTCAGTACTTC.

The V and J genes are TRBV5-1 and TRBJ1-4, with 10 nucleotides matching TRBD1. Germline assignment: CDR1 SGHRS and CDR2 YFSETQ. This CDR3 has 14 amino acids. V shed 4 bases, J shed 7 bases, and the junction held 4 bases outside the gene matches. The CDR3 loop is CASSKGQGVEKLFF. CDR3 DNA: TGCGCCAGCAGCAAAGGACAGGGGGTTGAAAAACTGTTTTTT.

CDR3 loop: CATRSSGGVDTQYF. In DNA form, the CDR3 reads TGTGCCACCCGATCTAGCGGGGGCGTGGATACGCAGTATTTT. The chain links TRBV7-2 to TRBJ2-3, with 10 nucleotides matching TRBD2. This CDR3 is 14 amino acids long. V lost 10 bases to trimming and J lost 6 bases; unmatched junction nucleotides: 10. Germline lookup yields CDR1 SGHTA and CDR2 FQGNSA.

V usage is TRBV5-1 and J usage is TRBJ2-1, with D possibly matching TRBD2 (5 bases). Deletions cut 5 bases from V and 12 bases from J, with 18 bases between. The CDR3 sequence is 13 residues long. The germline V gene has CDR1 SGHRS and CDR2 YFSETQ. In DNA form, the CDR3 reads TGCGCCAGCAGACCGGACTCCTCCATGGGGCAGTTCTTC. It specifies CASRPDSSMGQFF.

The V call is TRBV9, the J call TRBJ1-3; unclear D gene. The CDR3 covers 15 residues. Trimming removed 3 bases from V and 0 bases from J, with 10 bases in between. Germline V gene sequence: CDR1 SGDLS, CDR2 YYNGEE. CDR3 sequence (DNA): TGTGCCAGCAGCGCCCAGGTGAACTCTGGAAACACCATATATTTT. Protein product: CASSAQVNSGNTIYF.

This clone was counted once. The chain combines TRBV5-6 with TRBJ1-4, with D unresolved. Trimming left V 2 bases short and J 6 bases short, with 8 bases between. The CDR3 covers 13 residues. Germline CDR1 reads SGHDT; CDR2 reads YYEEEE. CDR3 sequence (DNA): TGTGCCAGCAGCTTAGTAGCGGATGAAAAACTGTTTTTT. Translated, it gives CASSLVADEKLFF.

The chain couples TRBV7-9 to TRBJ2-7; D unclear. In germline, CDR1 is SEHNR, CDR2 FQNEAQ (reference sequence). The CDR3 is 13 amino acids. Trimming shortened V by 5 bases and J by 1 base, and 9 bases separated the two germline ends. The CDR3 nucleotides are TGTGCCAGCAGCGCTAGTGGGTCCTACGAGCAGTACTTC. Its protein product is CASSASGSYEQYF.

This chain links TRBV11-2 with TRBJ2-1; 9 nucleotides align to TRBD1. From germline, CDR1 is SGHAT and CDR2 FQNNGV. This CDR3 has 14 residues. The ends lost 5 bases at V and 7 bases at J; junction bases unmatched: 6. The CDR3 DNA is TGTGCCAGCAGCCGCGGACAGGGGCAAAATGAGCAGTTCTTC. It is translated as CASSRGQGQNEQFF. Supplemented by reference TRBV11-2 and TRBJ2-1, the full variable domain reads EAGVAQSPRYKIIEKRQSVAFWCNPISGHATLYWYQQILGQGPKLLIQFQNNGVVDDSQLPKDRFSAERLKGVDSTLKIQPAKLEDSAVYLCASSRGQGQNEQFFGPGTRLTVL.

The chain links TRBV9 to TRBJ2-5; 7 nucleotides align to TRBD1. The end of the DNA aligns better with TRBJ2-7, so the J call may be wrong. The germline gives CDR1 SGDLS, CDR2 YYNGEE. The CDR3 has 13 amino acids. The CDR3 DNA reads TGTGCCAGCAGCCCGGGACAGTTCTACGAGCAGTACTTC. Protein: CASSPGQFYEQYF.

This clone was detected once. The CDR3 protein is CASSHPPRDRNNQPQHF. For the CDR3, the DNA is TGCGCCAGCAGTCATCCCCCCCGGGACAGGAACAATCAGCCCCAGCATTTT. The chain joins TRBV23-1 to TRBJ1-5, with 8 nucleotides matching TRBD1. TRBV23-1 has ORF status, its function being uncertain. With 3 bases clipped from V and 3 bases from J, the junction kept 10 bases outside the gene matches. This CDR3 spans 17 amino acids.

The chain employs TRBV4-3 and TRBJ2-3, with TRBD2 matching 8 bases. The V gene's germline CDR1 is LGHNA and CDR2 YSLEER. Trimming took 1 base from V and 0 from J; bases not matched to a gene: 6. The CDR3 extends over 17 amino acids. CDR3 coding DNA: TGCGCCAGCAGCCAAGCGGGGGGGGCTAGTAGCACAGATACGCAGTATTTT. It encodes CASSQAGGASSTDTQYF.

The rearrangement uses TRBV5-6 and TRBJ1-2, with D maybe TRBD1 (5 bases). The CDR3 spans 16 residues. Germline CDR1 SGHDT, CDR2 YYEEEE. V dropped 5 bases and J dropped 8 bases, with 25 bases sitting between them. The CDR3 here is CASSSGLRQTPVGYTF. The DNA for the CDR3 is TGTGCCAGCAGTTCGGGACTCCGCCAAACACCCGTGGGCTACACCTTC.

The chain uses TRBV6-6 and TRBJ2-5; D gene ambiguous. Between the trimmed V and J ends, which lost 2 bases and 3 bases, there was a span of 16 bases. CDR3 length: 16 residues. Germline CDR1 reads MNHNY; CDR2 reads SVGAGI (reference sequence). CDR3 bases: TGTGCCAGCAGTTACCAGTCTGTTCCTCTCAAAGAGACCCAGTACTTC. This codes for CASSYQSVPLKETQYF.

The chain has TRBV5-8 and TRBJ2-3; D is possibly TRBD1 (7 bases). CDR1 is SGHTS, CDR2 YDEGEE, per germline. V dropped 2 bases and J dropped 1 base, with 11 bases sitting between them. The CDR3 runs to 15 residues. CDR3 in amino acids: CASSLGGGGTDTQYF. The CDR3 region has the DNA TGTGCCAGCAGCTTAGGAGGGGGCGGCACAGATACGCAGTATTTT.

The CDR3 loop is CASSRGPYEQYF. For the CDR3, the DNA is TGTGCCAGCAGCAGGGGGCCGTACGAGCAGTACTTC. V gene TRBV11-3 combines with J gene TRBJ2-7; 7 bases fit TRBD1. V shed 5 bases, J shed 4 bases, and the junction held 2 bases outside the gene matches. The CDR3 has 12 amino acids. CDR1 is SGHNT, CDR2 YENEEA, per germline. Using reference TRBV11-3 and TRBJ2-7 for the parts outside the CDR3, the full variable domain is EAGVVQSPRYKIIEKKQPVAFWCNPISGHNTLYWYLQNLGQGPELLIRYENEEAVDDSQLPKDRFSAERLKGVDSTLKIQPAELGDSAVYLCASSRGPYEQYFGPGTRLTVT.